This T cell receptor (beta chain) was obtained from a study of blood T cell repertoires in COVID-19. Study details: Specimens from acute and convalescent COVID-19 originated in the United States, Italy and Spain. T cells, B-cell-depleted T cells, or PBMCs provided the cDNA or gDNA that served as material.

The sample holds one count of this clone. Original handling: Reference gene primer amplification gave estimated nucleated cell counts. TCRdb's table, derived via immunoSEQ multiplex PCR, lists solely in-frame clones and lacks some. The DNA was the basis for D and trimming; V, J and clone size are from that table. The sample includes more than 200,000 clones, around 89% of them seen just once. Enrolment of Seattle patients took place during active infection, and they were followed longitudinally. Germline V gene sequence: CDR1 SNHLY, CDR2 FYNNEI. The CDR3 is 13 amino acids. The junction had 2 bases not matched to a gene; V was cut back by 7 bases and J by 10 bases.

Sequenced sample: peripheral blood. This receptor was taken from a man aged 25 to 45 with COVID-19, enrolled during active disease. The chain is built from TRBV2 and TRBJ2-1; TRBD2 matches at 15 bases. The CDR3 DNA is TGTGCCAGCATGGGGACTAGCGGGAGGGAGCAGTTCTTC. This encodes CASMGTSGREQFF.